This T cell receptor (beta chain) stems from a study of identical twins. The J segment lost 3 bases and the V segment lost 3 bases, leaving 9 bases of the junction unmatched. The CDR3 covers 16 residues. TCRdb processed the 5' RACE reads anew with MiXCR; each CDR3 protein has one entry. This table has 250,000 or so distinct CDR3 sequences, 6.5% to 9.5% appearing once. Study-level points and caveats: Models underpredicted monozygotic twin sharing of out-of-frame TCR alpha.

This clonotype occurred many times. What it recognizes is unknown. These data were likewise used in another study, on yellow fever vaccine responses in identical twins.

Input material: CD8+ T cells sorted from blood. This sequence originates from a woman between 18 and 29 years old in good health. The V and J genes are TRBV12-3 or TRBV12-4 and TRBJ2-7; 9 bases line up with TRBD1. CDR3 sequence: CASSFNPGQGDYEQYF. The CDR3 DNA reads TGTGCCAGCAGTTTTAATCCGGGACAGGGCGACTACGAGCAGTACTTC.